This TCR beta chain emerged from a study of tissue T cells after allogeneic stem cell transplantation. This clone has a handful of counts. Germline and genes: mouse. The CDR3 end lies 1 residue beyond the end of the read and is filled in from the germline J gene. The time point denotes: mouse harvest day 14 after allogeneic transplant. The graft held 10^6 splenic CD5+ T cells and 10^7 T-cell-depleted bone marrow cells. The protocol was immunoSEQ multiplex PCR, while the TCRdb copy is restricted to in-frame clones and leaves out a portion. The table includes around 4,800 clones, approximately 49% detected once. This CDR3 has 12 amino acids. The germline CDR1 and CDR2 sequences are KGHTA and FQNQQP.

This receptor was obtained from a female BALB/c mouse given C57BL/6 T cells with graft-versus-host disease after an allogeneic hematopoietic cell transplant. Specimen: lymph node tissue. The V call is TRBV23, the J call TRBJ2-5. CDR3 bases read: TGCTCCAGCAGTCAATCCCCGGACACCCAGTAC. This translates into CSSSQSPDTQY. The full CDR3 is CSSSQSPDTQYF.